This T cell receptor beta chain is drawn from a study of immune cell composition in non-small cell lung cancer (dated by TCRdb to the late 2010s). With respect to the entire study: Histologic subtype, mostly lung adenocarcinoma or squamous cell carcinoma, was determined with H&E together with p63, CK5, Napsin A and TTF-1 immunohistochemistry. Using Adaptive Biotechnologies, the researchers ran TCR-beta sequencing on around 35 paired NSCLC tumour and non-adjacent lung specimens, along with about two dozen tumour-only specimens. Supplementary cohort #1, about eleven lung adenocarcinoma cases, had paired tumour/lung TCR-beta sequencing and TIL populations generated to assess tumour reactivity. A handful of tumour specimens with TCR-beta data were of rare histological subtypes and were excluded from the subtype comparisons. What the work shows at the level of the full study, not this receptor alone: In some ten adenocarcinoma cases, maximal tumour-associated clone frequency correlated strongly with TIL tumour reactivity, whereas overall clonality did not. Only 10 cases were included in the reactivity cohort, and sequence sharing between tumour-reactive clones and the dominant in vivo tumour-associated clones was not shown. Nearly half of NSCLC cases had tumour-associated clones >0.5%, with more than 70% of squamous carcinomas showing such clones compared with 33% of adenocarcinomas. Smoking pack-years did not significantly correlate with tumour TCR-beta clonality.

This clone was seen more than once but under ten times. It lacks a known antigen. The record has no base qualities; no much larger clone is one base away. Normal lung samples were non-adjacent lung tissue taken as far from the tumour as possible, at least 3 cm away, from the same patient. Frozen aliquots of unsorted single-cell suspensions were used for genomic DNA extraction with the QIAamp DNA kit. Tissues were received within 2 hours of resection and were immediately processed into single-cell suspensions. Tissue was mechanically dissociated and enzymatically digested with DNase I, collagenase I and hyaluronidase for about 30 minutes at 37 °C, then filtered and RBC-lysed. Including the terminal cysteine and phenylalanine, the CDR3 comprises 16 residues. The sequence is cut down to CDR3 DNA, 48 bases in frame from base 1. V lost 3 bases and J lost 0 bases, and the count of bases not matched to a germline gene is 7.

A two-step multiplex PCR amplified TCR-beta CDR3 regions from genomic DNA, and the second step of the PCR added Illumina-compatible adaptors. TCR-beta immunosequencing was performed on an Illumina platform as a commercial immunoSEQ service. As for the original processing: Two measures summarised the repertoires: productive clonality, and Top 10 Clones, meaning the percentage of T-cell templates coming from the ten most frequent sequences. Values for productive clonality spanned 0 to 1, where a value of 1 indicated a monoclonal population. Sequences comprising at least 0.1% of tumour T-cell templates but absent from matched non-adjacent lung were defined as tumour-associated clones and were identified via log10 scatter plots. Student's t-tests were used for two-group comparisons, ANOVA was used for stages, and linear regression was used for relationships, with analyses conducted in GraphPad Prism7 and R. TCRdb's version of the immuneACCESS table is confined to in-frame rearrangements and falls short of the full clone set. An unresolved V gene accounts for under half of the shortfall where checked; the remainder is of unknown origin. V, J and clone size were drawn from that table, and D and trimming were deduced from the DNA. A total of about 3,100 clones appear in this sample, roughly 78% of them only once. Over 10% of the sample comes from the top ten.

The specimen sequenced was non-adjacent lung tissue. The chain couples TRBV23-1 to TRBJ1-1; 7 bases in the junction line up with TRBD1. TRBV23-1 is flagged as an ORF with uncertain function. The TCR comes from a human donor with non-small cell lung cancer. The donor label of this sample is uncertain. The base sequence is TGCGCCAGCAGTCAGGGGAGACAGGGACTGAACACTGAAGCTTTCTTT. It specifies CASSQGRQGLNTEAFF.